This T cell receptor (beta chain) was observed in a study of T cells after posttransplantation cyclophosphamide. Notes on the study in general: Tissue-infiltrating T cells from skin or gut overlapped little with blood T cells. Recipient CMV seropositivity and CMV reactivation strongly tracked TRB clonality. Later post-transplant blood repertoires were often dominated by donor CD8+ memory clones.

A remark on this clone: Its antigen remains unknown.

Some clones are missing from TCRdb's copy, which holds only in-frame ones; the method was immunoSEQ multiplex PCR. The table includes 25,000 to 30,000 clones, just over 85% detected once. This related bone marrow graft donor gave peripheral blood on the day of marrow donation. The CDR3 has 12 residues. CDR1 and CDR2 from the germline V gene are SGHTA and FQGNSA. Trimming took 5 bases from V and 5 from J, leaving 8 bases between them. Sequencing was done on a sample of PBMCs. This sequence was found in a man aged 45-65 years. This sequence joins TRBV7-2 and TRBJ2-3; D unclear. The CDR3 is CASSPHRDTQYF. CDR3 nucleotides: TGTGCCAGCAGCCCGCACAGAGATACGCAGTATTTT.